The rows below give T cell receptor beta chains drawn from one sample of a study of graft-versus-host responses after intestinal transplantation. The assay was immunoSEQ multiplex PCR, and TCRdb's table has in-frame clones only and misses some. The sample has some 96,000 clones, roughly 87% seen once. These receptors' targets are unknown. The material sequenced was unstimulated CD4+ T cells sorted from spleen or lymph node cells, taken before transplant. Receptor source: a human donor who was the organ donor for an intestinal transplant. CDR3s include the opening cysteine and the closing phenylalanine or tryptophan. The D gene is left open where the match is weak. Some rows have no size entry. The others give once, few or many, or a class for an expanded clone.

V	D	J	size	CDR3	DNA
TRBV5-1	TRBD1	TRBJ2-1	.	CASSLEGGRDRGYNEQFF	TGCGCCAGCAGCTTAGAGGGGGGTCGGGACAGGGGATACAATGAGCAGTTCTTC
TRBV7-2	.	TRBJ2-2	.	CASSSPPGLGELFF	TGTGCCAGCAGCTCCCCCCCAGGGCTCGGGGAGCTGTTTTTT
TRBV5-4	.	TRBJ2-5	.	CASSLIEQETQYF	TGTGCCAGCAGCTTAATAGAGCAAGAGACCCAGTACTTC
TRBV2	.	TRBJ1-6	.	CASRSTEGYSPLHF	TGTGCCAGCAGGTCGACAGAAGGATATTCACCCCTCCACTTT
TRBV6-4	TRBD2	TRBJ2-4	.	CASSVEAGGTNIQYF	TGTGCCAGCAGTGTTGAGGCGGGGGGAACAAACATTCAGTACTTC
TRBV6-1	.	TRBJ1-2	.	CASLSWRIENYGYTF	TGTGCCAGCTTATCTTGGAGAATCGAAAACTATGGCTACACCTTC
TRBV30	TRBD1	TRBJ1-6	.	CAWSVVGTGGRSYNSPLHF	TGTGCCTGGAGTGTAGTAGGGACAGGGGGACGATCCTATAATTCACCCCTCCACTTT
TRBV30	.	TRBJ2-7	.	CAWTSRLGQYF	TGTGCCTGGACCTCTCGCCTAGGGCAGTACTTC
TRBV18	.	TRBJ2-7	few	CASSPPGSSSYEQYF	TGTGCCAGCTCACCACCGGGTTCGAGCTCCTACGAGCAGTACTTC
TRBV5-1	TRBD1	TRBJ1-2	.	CASRSNTGGYGYTF	TGCGCCAGCAGAAGCAACACAGGGGGGTATGGCTACACCTTC
TRBV28	.	TRBJ2-1	.	CASNPSRGNEQFF	TGTGCCAGCAATCCCAGCCGTGGAAATGAGCAGTTCTTC
TRBV5-4	TRBD1	TRBJ2-5	.	CASSLVGQGLETQYF	TGTGCCAGCAGCTTGGTCGGACAGGGACTGGAGACCCAGTACTTC
TRBV18	.	TRBJ1-1	.	CASSPPVYTPGNTEAFF	TGTGCCAGCTCACCACCGGTCTACACCCCGGGGAACACTGAAGCTTTCTTT
TRBV7-9	.	TRBJ1-6	.	CASSLSRVGENNSPLHF	TGTGCCAGCAGCCTAAGCAGGGTGGGGGAAAATAATTCACCCCTCCACTTT
TRBV2	TRBD1	TRBJ1-2	.	CASSDSGGGGYTF	TGTGCCAGCAGTGACTCAGGGGGGGGCGGCTACACCTTC
TRBV19	TRBD1	TRBJ1-1	.	CASRRARDRNTEAFF	TGTGCCAGTAGACGCGCCCGGGACAGGAACACTGAAGCTTTCTTT
TRBV7-9	.	TRBJ1-5	.	CASSSYYSNQPQHF	TGTGCCAGCAGCTCCTACTATAGCAATCAGCCCCAGCATTTT
TRBV2	.	TRBJ1-5	.	CASTVDRPNQPQHF	TGTGCCAGCACTGTAGACAGACCCAATCAGCCCCAGCATTTT
TRBV30	.	TRBJ2-7	.	CAWIRGYGYEQYF	TGTGCCTGGATAAGGGGGTATGGCTACGAGCAGTACTTC
TRBV28	.	TRBJ1-1	.	CASSLLEGGTEAFF	TGTGCCAGCAGTTTATTGGAGGGAGGCACTGAAGCTTTCTTT
TRBV29-1	.	TRBJ1-1	.	CSVEKGVNTEAFF	TGCAGCGTTGAAAAGGGGGTGAACACTGAAGCTTTCTTT
TRBV11-2	.	TRBJ2-7	.	CASSWTESTYEQYF	TGTGCCAGCAGCTGGACAGAATCCACCTACGAGCAGTACTTC
TRBV7-9	.	TRBJ2-5	.	CAIQGQETQYF	TGTGCCATCCAGGGCCAAGAGACCCAGTACTTC
TRBV30	.	TRBJ2-7	.	CAWSVGTDTYEQYF	TGTGCCTGGAGTGTTGGGACTGACACCTACGAGCAGTACTTC
TRBV27	.	TRBJ1-2	.	CASSLFGRGNYGYTF	TGTGCCAGCAGTTTATTCGGCAGGGGTAACTATGGCTACACCTTC
TRBV2	TRBD1	TRBJ1-4	.	CASSDSQGGQKLFF	TGTGCCAGCAGTGATTCCCAGGGGGGGCAAAAACTGTTTTTT
TRBV11-2	TRBD1	TRBJ2-7	.	CASSLNRGEYEQYF	TGTGCCAGCAGCTTAAACAGGGGGGAGTACGAGCAGTACTTC
TRBV6-5	TRBD2	TRBJ2-5	.	CASSYGGLAGQETQYF	TGTGCCAGCAGTTATGGGGGACTAGCGGGCCAAGAGACCCAGTACTTC
TRBV30	.	TRBJ2-1	.	CAWRPGYNEQFF	TGTGCCTGGAGGCCCGGATACAATGAGCAGTTCTTC
TRBV14	.	TRBJ1-5	.	CASSRQGTGPQHF	TGTGCCAGCAGCCGGCAAGGAACAGGGCCCCAGCATTTT
TRBV5-4	.	TRBJ1-2	.	CASSLVSDYGYTF	TGTGCCAGCAGCTTGGTGTCAGACTATGGCTACACCTTC
TRBV10-3	.	TRBJ1-1	few	CAISDPLGSRNTEAFF	TGTGCCATCAGTGATCCCTTGGGGTCTAGGAACACTGAAGCTTTCTTT
TRBV19	.	TRBJ2-5	.	CASGGMVKETQYF	TGTGCCAGTGGTGGGATGGTAAAAGAGACCCAGTACTTC
TRBV5-1	.	TRBJ1-1	once	CASSLGGLNTEAFF	TGCGCCAGCAGCTTGGGGGGGCTGAACACTGAAGCTTTCTTT
TRBV6-6	.	TRBJ1-4	few	CASRGTNEKLFF	TGTGCCAGCAGGGGCACTAATGAAAAACTGTTTTTT
TRBV11-2	.	TRBJ1-6	.	CASSSQGLYNSPLHF	TGTGCCAGCAGCAGTCAGGGATTATATAATTCACCCCTCCACTTT
TRBV2	TRBD2	TRBJ2-5	.	CASSVEASGGETQYF	TGTGCCAGCAGTGTTGAGGCTAGCGGGGGGGAGACCCAGTACTTC
TRBV6-1	.	TRBJ1-5	.	CASSPAGVNQPQHF	TGTGCCAGCAGCCCCGCCGGGGTCAATCAGCCCCAGCATTTT
TRBV6-4	.	TRBJ2-4	.	CASTPDEGAIQYF	TGTGCCAGCACCCCCGACGAAGGGGCGATTCAGTACTTC
TRBV30	.	TRBJ2-7	.	CAWIQSRGPSGLYEQYF	TGTGCCTGGATACAGTCGAGAGGACCCTCGGGCCTCTACGAGCAGTACTTC
TRBV30	.	TRBJ2-5	.	CAWSAWRLQQETQYF	TGTGCCTGGAGCGCCTGGCGTCTGCAACAAGAGACCCAGTACTTC
TRBV5-1	.	TRBJ2-3	.	CASSREVVGTTDTQYF	TGCGCCAGCAGCAGGGAAGTAGTGGGGACGACAGATACGCAGTATTTT
TRBV5-1	TRBD1	TRBJ2-6	once	CASKTGDGANVLTF	TGCGCCAGCAAGACAGGGGACGGGGCCAACGTCCTGACTTTC
TRBV5-4	.	TRBJ1-1	few	CASSAQASNTEAFF	TGTGCCAGCAGCGCACAGGCCAGCAACACTGAAGCTTTCTTT
TRBV18	.	TRBJ1-2	once	CASSPPLGGTGYTF	TGTGCCAGCTCACCGCCGTTGGGGGGTACCGGCTACACCTTC
TRBV6-5	.	TRBJ1-6	.	CASSYTTVWGAPLHF	TGTGCCAGCAGTTACACCACTGTTTGGGGCGCACCCCTCCACTTT
TRBV18	.	TRBJ2-1	.	CASSTGLIKPSYNEQFF	TGTGCCAGCTCTACAGGGCTCATCAAACCTTCCTACAATGAGCAGTTCTTC
TRBV7-6	TRBD2	TRBJ2-2	.	CASSLALAENTGELFF	TGTGCCAGCAGCTTAGCACTAGCGGAGAACACCGGGGAGCTGTTTTTT
TRBV13	.	TRBJ1-1	.	CASSLGHRISEAFF	TGTGCCAGCAGCTTAGGCCACAGAATATCTGAAGCTTTCTTT
TRBV30	.	TRBJ2-7	.	CAWSVVGPEQYF	TGTGCCTGGAGTGTGGTCGGGCCCGAGCAGTACTTC